Only one count was recorded for the clone carrying this TCR beta chain. This entry belongs to a study of OX40 agonist ivuxolimab in advanced cancers. Sequencing used immunoSEQ multiplex PCR; TCRdb keeps in-frame clones, though not all of them. The sample has 40,000 to 45,000 clones; 75% to 90% are singletons. This sequence originates from an adult with an advanced solid tumor such as melanoma, head and neck, liver or kidney cancer. This specimen was CD4+ or CD8+ T cells sorted from blood, taken in a trial of the OX40 agonist ivuxolimab.

This CDR3 reads CASSIKGTGTNTEAFF. The CDR3 bases are TGTGCCAGTAGTATAAAAGGGACAGGGACGAACACTGAAGCTTTCTTT. The V and J genes are TRBV19 and TRBJ1-1; 9 nucleotides line up with TRBD1. Germline V gene sequence: CDR1 LNHDA, CDR2 SQIVND (reference sequence). This CDR3 comprises 16 residues. Trimming at V came to 2 bases and at J to 1 base, leaving 5 bases not matched to a gene.